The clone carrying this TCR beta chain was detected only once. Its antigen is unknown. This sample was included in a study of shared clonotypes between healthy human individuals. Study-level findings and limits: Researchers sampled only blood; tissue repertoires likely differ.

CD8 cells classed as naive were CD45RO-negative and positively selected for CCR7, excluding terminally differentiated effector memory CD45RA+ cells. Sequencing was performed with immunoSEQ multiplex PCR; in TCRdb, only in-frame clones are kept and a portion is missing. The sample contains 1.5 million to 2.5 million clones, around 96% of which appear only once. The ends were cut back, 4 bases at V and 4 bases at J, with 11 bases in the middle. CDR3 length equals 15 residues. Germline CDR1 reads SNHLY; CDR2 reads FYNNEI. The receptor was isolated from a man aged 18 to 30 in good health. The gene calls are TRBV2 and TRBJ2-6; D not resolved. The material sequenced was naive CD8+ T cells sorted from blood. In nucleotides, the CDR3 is TGTGCCAGCAGTGGTACGGTTCTCGGGGCCAACGTCCTGACTTTC. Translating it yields CASSGTVLGANVLTF.